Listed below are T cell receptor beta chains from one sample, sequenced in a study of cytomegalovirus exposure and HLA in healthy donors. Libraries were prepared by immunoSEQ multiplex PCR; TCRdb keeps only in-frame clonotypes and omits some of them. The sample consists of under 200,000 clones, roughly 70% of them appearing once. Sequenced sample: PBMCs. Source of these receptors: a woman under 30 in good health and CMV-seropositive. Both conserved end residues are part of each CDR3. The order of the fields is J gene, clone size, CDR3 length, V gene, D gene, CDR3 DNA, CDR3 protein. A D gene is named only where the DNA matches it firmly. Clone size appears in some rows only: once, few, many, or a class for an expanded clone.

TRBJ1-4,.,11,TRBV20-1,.,TGCAGTGCCCGGGGGAATGAAAAACTGTTTTTT,CSARGNEKLFF
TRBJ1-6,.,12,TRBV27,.,TGTGCCAGCAGTGTGACAGGCAGAGCCCTCCACTTT,CASSVTGRALHF
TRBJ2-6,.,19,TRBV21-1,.,TGTGCCAGCAGCAAAGTTGCTAGCGGGGGGGCCGATGGGGCCAACGTCCTGACTTTC,CASSKVASGGADGANVLTF
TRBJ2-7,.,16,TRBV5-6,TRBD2,TGTGCCAGCAGCACCTCACTAGCGGGGGACCCCTACGAGCAGTACTTC,CASSTSLAGDPYEQYF
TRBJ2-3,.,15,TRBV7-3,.,TGTGCCAGCAGACAAGCCGGGACACACACAGATACGCAGTATTTT,CASRQAGTHTDTQYF
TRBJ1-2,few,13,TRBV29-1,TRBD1,TGCAGCGTCCGGGACAGGGACAACTATGGCTACACCTTC,CSVRDRDNYGYTF
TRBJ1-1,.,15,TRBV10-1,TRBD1,TGCGCCAGCAGCGAGAACAGGGGAAGGAACACTGAAGCTTTCTTT,CASSENRGRNTEAFF
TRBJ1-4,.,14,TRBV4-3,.,TGCGCCAGCAGCCATGGAGGTGGGAGTGAAAAACTGTTTTTT,CASSHGGGSEKLFF
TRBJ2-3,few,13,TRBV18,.,TGTGCCAGCTCACCCCAGGGCACAGATACGCAGTATTTT,CASSPQGTDTQYF
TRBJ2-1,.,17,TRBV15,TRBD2,TGTGCCACCAGCAGAGATCCTCCGGGCCTCGGGAGGAATGAGCAGTTCTTC,CATSRDPPGLGRNEQFF
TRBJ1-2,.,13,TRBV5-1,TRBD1,TGCGCCAGCAGCTGGGACAGGGATATAGGCTACACCTTC,CASSWDRDIGYTF
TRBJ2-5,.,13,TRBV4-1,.,TGCGCCAGCAGCCACGACCGTACGTGGGAGCAGTACTTC,CASSHDRTWEQYF
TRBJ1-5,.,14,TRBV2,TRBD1,TGTGCCAGCAGCTTAGACAGGGGGCCTAAGCCCCAGCATTTT,CASSLDRGPKPQHF
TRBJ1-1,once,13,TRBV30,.,TGTGCCTGGAGAAACAGACAGAACACTGAAGCTTTCTTT,CAWRNRQNTEAFF